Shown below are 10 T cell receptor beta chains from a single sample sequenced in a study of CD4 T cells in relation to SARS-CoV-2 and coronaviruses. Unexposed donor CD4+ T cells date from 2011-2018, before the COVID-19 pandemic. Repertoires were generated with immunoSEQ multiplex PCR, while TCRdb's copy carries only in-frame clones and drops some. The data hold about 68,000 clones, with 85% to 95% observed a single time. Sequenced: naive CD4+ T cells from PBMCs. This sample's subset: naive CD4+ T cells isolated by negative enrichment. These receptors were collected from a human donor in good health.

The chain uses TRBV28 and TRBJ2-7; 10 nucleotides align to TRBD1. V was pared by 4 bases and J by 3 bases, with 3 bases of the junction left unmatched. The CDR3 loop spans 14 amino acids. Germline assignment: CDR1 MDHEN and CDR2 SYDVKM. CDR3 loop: CASSYGTGDYEQYF. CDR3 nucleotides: TGTGCCAGCAGTTATGGGACAGGGGACTACGAGCAGTACTTC. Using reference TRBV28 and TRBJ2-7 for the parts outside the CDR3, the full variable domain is DVKVTQSSRYLVKRTGEKVFLECVQDMDHENMFWYRQDPGLGLRLIYFSYDVKMKEKGDIPEGYSVSREKKERFSLILESASTNQTSMYLCASSYGTGDYEQYFGPGTRLTVT.

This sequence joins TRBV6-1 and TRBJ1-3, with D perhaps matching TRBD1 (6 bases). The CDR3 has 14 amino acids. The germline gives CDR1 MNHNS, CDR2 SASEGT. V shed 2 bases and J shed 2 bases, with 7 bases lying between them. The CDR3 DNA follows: TGTGCCAGCAGTGAATACAGGGCTGGAAACACCATATATTTT. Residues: CASSEYRAGNTIYF.

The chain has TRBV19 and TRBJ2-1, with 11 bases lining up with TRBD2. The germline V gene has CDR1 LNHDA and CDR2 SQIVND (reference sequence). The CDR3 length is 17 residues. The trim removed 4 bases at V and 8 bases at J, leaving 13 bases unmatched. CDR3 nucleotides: TGTGCCAGTAGTAGACTAGCGGGGAGTTTTTTTGTGGATGAGCAGTTCTTC. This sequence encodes CASSRLAGSFFVDEQFF.

The CDR3 loop reads CASSFRNTEAFF. As DNA, the CDR3 is TGTGCCAGCAGTTTCAGGAACACTGAAGCTTTCTTT. The chain couples TRBV12-3 or TRBV12-4 to TRBJ1-1; no definite D call. V lost 3 bases and J 1 base, leaving 3 bases between the germline ends. CDR3 length equals 12 residues.

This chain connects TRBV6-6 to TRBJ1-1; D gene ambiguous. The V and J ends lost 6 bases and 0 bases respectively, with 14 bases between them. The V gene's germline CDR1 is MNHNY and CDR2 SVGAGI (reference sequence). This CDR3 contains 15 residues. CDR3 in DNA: TGTGCCAGCAGGTCGAGCTTTAGGATGAACACTGAAGCTTTCTTT. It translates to CASRSSFRMNTEAFF.

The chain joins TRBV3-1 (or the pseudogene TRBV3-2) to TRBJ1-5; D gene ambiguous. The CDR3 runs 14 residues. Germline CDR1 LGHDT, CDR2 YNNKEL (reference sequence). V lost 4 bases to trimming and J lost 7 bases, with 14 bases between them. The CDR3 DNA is TGTGCCAGCAGCCCCAGTGAGGTGCGACAGCCCCAGCATTTT. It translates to CASSPSEVRQPQHF.

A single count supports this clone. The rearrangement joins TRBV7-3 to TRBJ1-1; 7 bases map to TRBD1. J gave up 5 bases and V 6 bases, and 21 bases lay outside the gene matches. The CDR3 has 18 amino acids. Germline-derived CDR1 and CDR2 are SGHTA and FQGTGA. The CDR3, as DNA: TGTGCCAGCAGGGGTCCGGGACAGAGACCAGGAGGAGGGACTGAAGCTTTCTTT. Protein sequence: CASRGPGQRPGGGTEAFF.

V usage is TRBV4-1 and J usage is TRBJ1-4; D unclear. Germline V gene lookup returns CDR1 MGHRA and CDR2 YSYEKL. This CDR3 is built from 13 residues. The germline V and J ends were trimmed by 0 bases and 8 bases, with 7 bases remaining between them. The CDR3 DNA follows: TGCGCCAGCAGCCAAGAGACCTCGGAAAAACTGTTTTTT. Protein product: CASSQETSEKLFF.

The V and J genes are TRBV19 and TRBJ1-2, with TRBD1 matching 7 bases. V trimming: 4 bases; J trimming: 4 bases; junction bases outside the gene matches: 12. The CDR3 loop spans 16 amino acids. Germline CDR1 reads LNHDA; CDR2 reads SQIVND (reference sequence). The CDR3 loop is CASSTRTGSNPYGYTF. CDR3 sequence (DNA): TGTGCCAGTAGTACGCGGACAGGTTCAAACCCCTATGGCTACACCTTC.

The DNA of the CDR3 is TGTGCCAGCAGCGGGGGGTGGGGGCTCACAGATACGCAGTATTTT. As protein: CASSGGWGLTDTQYF. This chain links TRBV2 with TRBJ2-3; a weak D match, TRBD2 (7 bases). CDR1 and CDR2 from the germline V gene are SNHLY and FYNNEI. This CDR3 has 15 amino acids. Trimming removed 6 bases at V and 2 bases at J, with 15 bases between.